This T cell receptor (beta chain) was identified during a study of T cell changes during pregnancy in multiple sclerosis. Germline V CDR1 and CDR2: LGHNA, YNFKEQ. This CDR3 has 19 amino acids. Trimming took off 1 base at V and 0 bases at J, with 21 bases between the two ends. The sample holds one count of this clone. Generated by immunoSEQ multiplex PCR, the TCRdb table keeps only in-frame clones and is missing some. The table includes tens of thousands of clones, around 90% detected once. The chain couples TRBV4-2 to TRBJ2-5; D may be TRBD2 (7 bases). This specimen consisted of peripheral blood, obtained after pregnancy. The sequence was obtained from a female donor in good health, enrolled as a control in a pregnancy study. CDR3 sequence reads: CASSQVIEGEGSHQETQYF. CDR3 nucleotide sequence: TGTGCCAGCAGCCAAGTTATTGAGGGGGAGGGATCCCACCAAGAGACCCAGTACTTC.